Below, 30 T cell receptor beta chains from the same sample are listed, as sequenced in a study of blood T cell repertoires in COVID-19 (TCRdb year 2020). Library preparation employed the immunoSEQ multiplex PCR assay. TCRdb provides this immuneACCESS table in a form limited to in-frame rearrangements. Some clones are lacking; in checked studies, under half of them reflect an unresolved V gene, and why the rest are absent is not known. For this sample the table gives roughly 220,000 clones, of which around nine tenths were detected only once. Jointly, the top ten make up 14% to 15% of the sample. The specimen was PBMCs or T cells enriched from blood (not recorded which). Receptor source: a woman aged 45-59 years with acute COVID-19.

The CDR3 loop reads CASLDRETLNTEAFF. As DNA, the CDR3 is TGTGCCAGCTTGGACAGGGAAACCCTGAACACTGAAGCTTTCTTT. The rearrangement joins TRBV18 to TRBJ1-1; 8 bases match TRBD1. The germline V gene encodes CDR1 KGHSH and CDR2 LQKENI. V gave up 7 bases and J gave up 0 bases; unmatched junction bases: 7. This CDR3 is 15 amino acids long. The entire variable domain, with the rest obtained from reference TRBV18 and TRBJ1-1, is as follows: NAGVMQNPRHLVRRRGQEARLRCSPMKGHSHVYWYRQLPEEGLKFMVYLQKENIIDESGMPKERFSAEFPKEGPSILRIQQVVRGDSAAYFCASLDRETLNTEAFFGQGTRLTVV.

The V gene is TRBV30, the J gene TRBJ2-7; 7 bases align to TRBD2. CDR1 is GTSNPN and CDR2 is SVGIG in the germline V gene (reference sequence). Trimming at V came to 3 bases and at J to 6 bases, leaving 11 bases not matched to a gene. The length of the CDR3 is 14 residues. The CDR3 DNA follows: TGTGCCTGGAGACCCGCGGGAGCGGGCGGCGAGCAGTACTTC. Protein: CAWRPAGAGGEQYF.

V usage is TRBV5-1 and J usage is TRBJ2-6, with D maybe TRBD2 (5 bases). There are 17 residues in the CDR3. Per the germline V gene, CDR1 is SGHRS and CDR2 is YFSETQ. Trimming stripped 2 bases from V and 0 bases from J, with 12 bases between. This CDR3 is CASSFWTGYSGANVLTF. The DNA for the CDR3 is TGCGCCAGCAGCTTTTGGACTGGCTACTCTGGGGCCAACGTCCTGACTTTC.

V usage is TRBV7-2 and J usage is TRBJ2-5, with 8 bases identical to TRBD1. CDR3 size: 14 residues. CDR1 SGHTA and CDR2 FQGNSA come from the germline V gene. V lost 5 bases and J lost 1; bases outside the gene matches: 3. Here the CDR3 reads CASSRDRRQETQYF. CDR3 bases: TGTGCCAGCAGCCGGGACAGGCGCCAAGAGACCCAGTACTTC. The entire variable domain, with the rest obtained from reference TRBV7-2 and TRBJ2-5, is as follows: GAGVSQSPSNKVTEKGKDVELRCDPISGHTALYWYRQSLGQGLEFLIYFQGNSAPDKSGLPSDRFSAERTGGSVSTLTIQRTQQEDSAVYLCASSRDRRQETQYFGPGTRLLVL.

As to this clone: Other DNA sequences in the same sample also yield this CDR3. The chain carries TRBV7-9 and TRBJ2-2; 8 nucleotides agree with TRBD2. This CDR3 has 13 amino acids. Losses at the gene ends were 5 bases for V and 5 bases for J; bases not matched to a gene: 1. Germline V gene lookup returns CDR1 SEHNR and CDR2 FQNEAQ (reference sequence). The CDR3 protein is CASSASGTGELFF. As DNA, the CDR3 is TGTGCCAGCAGCGCTAGCGGGACCGGGGAGCTGTTTTTT.

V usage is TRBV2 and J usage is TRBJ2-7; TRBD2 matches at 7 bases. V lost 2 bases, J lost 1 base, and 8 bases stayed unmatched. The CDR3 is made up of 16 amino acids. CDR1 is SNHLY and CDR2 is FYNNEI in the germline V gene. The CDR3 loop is CASSELGRGQSYEQYF. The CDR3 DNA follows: TGTGCCAGCAGTGAATTGGGGAGGGGTCAGTCCTACGAGCAGTACTTC.

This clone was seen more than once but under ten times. The CDR3 DNA follows: TGTGCCAGCAGCCAAGACCTCCTAGCGGGAGGAAACAATGAGCAGTTCTTC. It yields the protein CASSQDLLAGGNNEQFF. V usage is TRBV4-2 and J usage is TRBJ2-1, with TRBD2 identical over 11 bases. There are 17 residues in the CDR3. Germline-derived CDR1 and CDR2 are LGHNA and YNFKEQ. V dropped 0 bases and J dropped 5; count of bases not matched to a gene: 6.

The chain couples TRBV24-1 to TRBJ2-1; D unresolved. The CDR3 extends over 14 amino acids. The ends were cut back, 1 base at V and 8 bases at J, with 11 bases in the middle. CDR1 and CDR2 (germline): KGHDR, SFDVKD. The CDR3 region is CATSDFDATHEQFF. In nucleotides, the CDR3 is TGTGCCACCAGTGATTTCGATGCTACTCATGAGCAGTTCTTC.

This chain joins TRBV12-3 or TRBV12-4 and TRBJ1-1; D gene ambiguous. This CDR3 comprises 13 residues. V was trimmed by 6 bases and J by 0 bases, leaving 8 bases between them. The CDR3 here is CASRQPLNTEAFF. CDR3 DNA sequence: TGTGCCAGCAGACAACCCTTGAACACTGAAGCTTTCTTT.

The CDR3 region is CAITGGGGNTEAFF. The CDR3 DNA reads as TGTGCCATCACCGGAGGGGGCGGGAACACTGAAGCTTTCTTT. The chain employs TRBV10-3 and TRBJ1-1, with 7 bases lining up with TRBD1. The CDR3 spans 14 residues. Trimming cost V 7 bases and J 1 base; bases outside gene matches: 6. Germline CDR1 ENHRY, CDR2 SYGVKD.

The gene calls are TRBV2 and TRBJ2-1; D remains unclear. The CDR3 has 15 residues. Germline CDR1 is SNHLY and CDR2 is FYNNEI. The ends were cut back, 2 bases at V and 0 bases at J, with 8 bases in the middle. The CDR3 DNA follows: TGTGCCAGCAGTGAATCCTGGAGCTCCTACAATGAGCAGTTCTTC. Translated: CASSESWSSYNEQFF.

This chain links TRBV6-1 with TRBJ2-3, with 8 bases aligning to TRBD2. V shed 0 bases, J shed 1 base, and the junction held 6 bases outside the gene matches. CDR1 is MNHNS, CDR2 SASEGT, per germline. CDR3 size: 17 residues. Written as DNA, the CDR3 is TGTGCCAGCAGTGAAGCGAGGGGAGCGGGGGGCACAGATACGCAGTATTTT. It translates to CASSEARGAGGTDTQYF.

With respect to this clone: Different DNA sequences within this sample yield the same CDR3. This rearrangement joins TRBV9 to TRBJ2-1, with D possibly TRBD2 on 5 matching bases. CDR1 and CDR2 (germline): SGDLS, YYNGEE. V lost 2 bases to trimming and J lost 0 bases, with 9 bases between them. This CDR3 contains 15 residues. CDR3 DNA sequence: TGTGCCAGCAGCGTTGAGGGCGGCTCCTACAATGAGCAGTTCTTC. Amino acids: CASSVEGGSYNEQFF.

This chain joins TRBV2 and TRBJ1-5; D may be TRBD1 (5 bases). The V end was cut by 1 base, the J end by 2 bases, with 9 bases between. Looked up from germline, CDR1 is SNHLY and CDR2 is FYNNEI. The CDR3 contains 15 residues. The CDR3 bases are TGTGCCAGCAGTGAAGGCGGGGCCGGCAATCAGCCCCAGCATTTT. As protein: CASSEGGAGNQPQHF. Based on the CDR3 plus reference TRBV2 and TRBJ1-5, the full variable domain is EPEVTQTPSHQVTQMGQEVILRCVPISNHLYFYWYRQILGQKVEFLVSFYNNEISEKSEIFDDQFSVERPDGSNFTLKIRSTKLEDSAMYFCASSEGGAGNQPQHFGDGTRLSIL.

CDR3 DNA sequence: TGTGCCAGTAGTATAATAGCGGGAGACCAAGAGACCCAGTACTTC. Translating it yields CASSIIAGDQETQYF. The chain couples TRBV19 to TRBJ2-5; 9 nucleotides align to TRBD2. After removal of 2 bases from V and 0 bases from J, the junction contained 1 base not matched to a gene. Germline assignment: CDR1 LNHDA and CDR2 SQIVND (reference sequence). This CDR3 contains 15 residues.

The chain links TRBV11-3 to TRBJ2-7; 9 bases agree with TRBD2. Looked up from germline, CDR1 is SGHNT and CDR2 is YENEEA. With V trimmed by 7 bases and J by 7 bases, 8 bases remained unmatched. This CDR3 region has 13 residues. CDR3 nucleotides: TGTGCCAGCATCTCAGCGGGAGGCTGGGAGCAGTACTTC. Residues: CASISAGGWEQYF. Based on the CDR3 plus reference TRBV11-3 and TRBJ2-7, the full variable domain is EAGVVQSPRYKIIEKKQPVAFWCNPISGHNTLYWYLQNLGQGPELLIRYENEEAVDDSQLPKDRFSAERLKGVDSTLKIQPAELGDSAVYLCASISAGGWEQYFGPGTRLTVT.

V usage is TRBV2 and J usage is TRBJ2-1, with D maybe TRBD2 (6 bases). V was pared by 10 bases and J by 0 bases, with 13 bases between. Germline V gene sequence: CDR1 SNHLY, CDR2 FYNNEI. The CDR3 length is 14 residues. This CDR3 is CATLRDSSYNEQFF. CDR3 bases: TGTGCCACCCTGAGGGACTCCTCCTACAATGAGCAGTTCTTC.

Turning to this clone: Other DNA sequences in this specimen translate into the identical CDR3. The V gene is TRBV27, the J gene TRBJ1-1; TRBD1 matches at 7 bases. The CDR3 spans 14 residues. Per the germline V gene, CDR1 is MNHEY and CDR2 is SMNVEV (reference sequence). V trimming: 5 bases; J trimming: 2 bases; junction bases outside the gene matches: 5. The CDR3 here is CASSLRGINTEAFF. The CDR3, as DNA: TGTGCCAGCAGTCTCAGGGGGATAAACACTGAAGCTTTCTTT.

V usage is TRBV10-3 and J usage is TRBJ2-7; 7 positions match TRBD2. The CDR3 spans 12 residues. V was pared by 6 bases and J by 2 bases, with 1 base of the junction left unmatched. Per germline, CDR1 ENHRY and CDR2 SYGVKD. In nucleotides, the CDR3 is TGTGCCATCAGGGCGGGGGCCTACGAGCAGTACTTC. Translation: CAIRAGAYEQYF.

CDR3 DNA: TGTGCCAGCAGTTTACTGGGTGCCAGGAATCAGCCCCAGCATTTT. This translates into CASSLLGARNQPQHF. V is TRBV28 and J is TRBJ1-5; D is uncertain. CDR3 length: 15 amino acids. V was shortened by 2 bases and J by 4 bases, with 12 bases between the two germline ends. Per germline, CDR1 MDHEN and CDR2 SYDVKM.

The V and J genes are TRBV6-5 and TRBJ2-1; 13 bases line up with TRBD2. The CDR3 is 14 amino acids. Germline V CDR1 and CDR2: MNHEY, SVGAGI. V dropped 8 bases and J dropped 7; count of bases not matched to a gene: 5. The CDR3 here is CASRLAGGGNEQFF. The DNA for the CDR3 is TGTGCCAGCCGACTAGCGGGAGGTGGGAATGAGCAGTTCTTC.

For the CDR3, the DNA is TGTGCCAGCATCAGGACAGGGGTGAACACTGAAGCTTTCTTT. It yields the protein CASIRTGVNTEAFF. J is TRBJ1-1 and V is TRBV6-5; TRBD1 aligns across 9 bases. The CDR3 extends over 14 amino acids. V dropped 7 bases and J dropped 0; count of bases not matched to a gene: 3. Germline CDR1 is MNHEY and CDR2 is SVGAGI.

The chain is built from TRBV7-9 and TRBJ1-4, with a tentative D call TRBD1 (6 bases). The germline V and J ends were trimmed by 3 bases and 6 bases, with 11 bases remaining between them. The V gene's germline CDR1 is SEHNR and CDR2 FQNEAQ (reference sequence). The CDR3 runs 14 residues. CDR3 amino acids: CASSLGAAYEKLFF. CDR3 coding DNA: TGTGCCAGCAGCTTGGGGGCGGCCTATGAAAAACTGTTTTTT.

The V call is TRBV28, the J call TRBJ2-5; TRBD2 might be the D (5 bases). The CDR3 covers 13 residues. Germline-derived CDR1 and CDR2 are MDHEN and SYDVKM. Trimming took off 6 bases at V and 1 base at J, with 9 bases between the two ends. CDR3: CASREVVQETQYF. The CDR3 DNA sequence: TGTGCCAGCAGGGAGGTGGTCCAAGAGACCCAGTACTTC.

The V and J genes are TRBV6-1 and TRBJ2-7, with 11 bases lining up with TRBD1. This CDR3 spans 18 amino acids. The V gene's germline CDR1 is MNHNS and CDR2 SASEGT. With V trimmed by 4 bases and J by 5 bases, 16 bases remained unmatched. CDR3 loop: CASSATSQAGQGANEQYF. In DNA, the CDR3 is TGTGCCAGCAGTGCTACCTCTCAGGCAGGACAGGGGGCTAACGAGCAGTACTTC.

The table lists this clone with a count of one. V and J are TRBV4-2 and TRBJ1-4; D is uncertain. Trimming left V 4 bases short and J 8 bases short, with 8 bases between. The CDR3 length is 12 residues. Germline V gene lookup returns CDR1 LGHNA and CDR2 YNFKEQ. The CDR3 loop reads CASSPEREKLFF. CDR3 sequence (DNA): TGTGCCAGCAGCCCGGAGAGGGAAAAACTGTTTTTT.

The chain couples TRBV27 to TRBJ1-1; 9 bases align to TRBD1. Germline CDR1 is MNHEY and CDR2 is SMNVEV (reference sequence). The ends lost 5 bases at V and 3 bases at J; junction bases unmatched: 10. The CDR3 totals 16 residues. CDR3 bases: TGTGCCAGCAGTGATCCCGGGACAGGGAATGACACTGAAGCTTTCTTT. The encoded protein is CASSDPGTGNDTEAFF.

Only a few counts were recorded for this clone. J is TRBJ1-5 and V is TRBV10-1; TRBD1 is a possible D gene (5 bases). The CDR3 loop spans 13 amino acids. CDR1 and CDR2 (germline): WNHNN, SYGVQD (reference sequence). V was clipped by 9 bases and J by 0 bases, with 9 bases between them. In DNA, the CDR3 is TGCGCCAGTATAGGGGATAGCAATCAGCCCCAGCATTTT. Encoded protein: CASIGDSNQPQHF.

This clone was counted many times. The CDR3 DNA sequence: TGTGCCAGCAGTGAACAAGCGGGAGGGCCCAATGAGCAGTTCTTC. Protein product: CASSEQAGGPNEQFF. The genes are TRBV6-1 and TRBJ2-1; 10 bases align to TRBD2. The CDR3 consists of 15 residues. Germline values: CDR1 MNHNS, CDR2 SASEGT. The V segment lost 2 bases and the J segment 6 bases; nucleotides outside the gene matches: 4.

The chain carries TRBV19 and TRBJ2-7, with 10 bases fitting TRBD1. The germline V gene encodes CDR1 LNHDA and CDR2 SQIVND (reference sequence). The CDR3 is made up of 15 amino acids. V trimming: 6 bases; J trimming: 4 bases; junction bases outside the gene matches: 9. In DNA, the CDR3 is TGTGCCAGTAGCAAAGCTGGACAGGGGGAATACGAGCAGTACTTC. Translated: CASSKAGQGEYEQYF.